This TCR beta chain derives from a study of PD-L1 blockade in urothelial cancer. About the research overall: Atezolizumab 1,200 mg was given intravenously every 3 weeks, starting 2014. Blood analysis occurred 3 weeks (second dose) and 6 weeks after treatment start. T cell content in blood samples showed a median of 141,255.

The method was immunoSEQ multiplex PCR; TCRdb's version includes in-frame clones alone and lacks a portion of them. This table holds 35,000 to 55,000 clones, around 82% found once. CDR3 size: 14 residues. V lost 8 bases and J lost 0, with 10 bases in between. Germline loops: CDR1 WSHSY, CDR2 SAAADI. Noted time point: peripheral blood 6 weeks after treatment start. Locally advanced or metastatic urothelial carcinoma was diagnosed in the patients. Here the sequenced sample was PBMCs, taken around atezolizumab (anti-PD-L1) treatment. The TCR comes from a man in his 60s with urothelial cancer. The chain uses TRBV10-2 and TRBJ2-2; no definite D call. The CDR3 protein is CASEPGPNTGELFF. For the CDR3, the DNA is TGCGCCAGCGAGCCAGGCCCGAACACCGGGGAGCTGTTTTTT.